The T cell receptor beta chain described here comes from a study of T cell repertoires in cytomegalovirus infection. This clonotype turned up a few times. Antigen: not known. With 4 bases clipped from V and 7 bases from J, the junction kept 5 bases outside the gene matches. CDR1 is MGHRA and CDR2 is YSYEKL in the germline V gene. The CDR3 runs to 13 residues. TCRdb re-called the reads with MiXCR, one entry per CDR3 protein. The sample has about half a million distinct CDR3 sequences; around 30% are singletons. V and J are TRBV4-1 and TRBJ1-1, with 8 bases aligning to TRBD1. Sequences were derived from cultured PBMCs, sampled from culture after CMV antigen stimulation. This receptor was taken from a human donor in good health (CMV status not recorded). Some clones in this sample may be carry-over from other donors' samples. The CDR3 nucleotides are TGCGCCAGCAGCCTGTCAGGGGGCTATGAAGCTTTCTTT. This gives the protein CASSLSGGYEAFF.